Below, 19 T cell receptor beta chains from the same sample are listed, as sequenced in a study of CD8 T cells in Susac syndrome. cDNA came from approximately 0.5 to 1 ug RNA primed by random hexamers. Each CDR3 protein is one row after TCRdb ran MiXCR on the immunoSEQ multiplex PCR reads. The sample has about 290,000 distinct CDR3 sequences, approximately 90% seen once. Sequencing used CD8+ T cells from PBMCs. The receptors derive from a human donor with multiple sclerosis.

This clonotype was recorded only once. The V and J genes are TRBV4-1 and TRBJ2-1, with D perhaps matching TRBD1 or TRBD2 (7 bases each). CDR1 is MGHRA, CDR2 YSYEKL, per germline. Trimming pared 1 base from V and 8 bases from J, leaving 12 bases between. This CDR3 has 14 residues. The CDR3 sequence: CASSQAGGEDEQFF. The DNA of the CDR3 is TGCGCCAGCAGCCAAGCAGGGGGGGAGGATGAGCAGTTCTTC.

The chain uses TRBV6-4 and TRBJ2-3; D uncertain. Trimming took 0 bases from V and 2 from J, leaving 9 bases between them. The CDR3 is 15 amino acids. The germline gives CDR1 MRHNA, CDR2 SNTAGT. The CDR3 DNA is TGTGCCAGCAGTGACTCTAGTACGGACACAGATACGCAGTATTTT. Protein sequence: CASSDSSTDTDTQYF.

The gene calls are TRBV3-1 and TRBJ2-1; a weak D match, TRBD2 (5 bases). Germline CDR1 is LGHDT and CDR2 is YNNKEL (reference sequence). V was shortened by 1 base and J by 5 bases, with 12 bases between the two germline ends. This CDR3 spans 15 amino acids. The CDR3 reads CASSQGSSGNNEQFF. CDR3 nucleotides: TGTGCCAGCAGCCAAGGTTCCAGCGGTAACAATGAGCAGTTCTTC.

The V gene is TRBV29-1, the J gene TRBJ2-1; D possibly corresponds to TRBD2 (5 bases). The CDR3 has 11 residues. V lost 7 bases and J lost 9, with 13 bases in between. CDR1 is SQVTM, CDR2 ANQGSEA, per germline. Here the CDR3 DNA reads TGCAGCGCTAAGGAAGAGGGTGAGCAGTTCTTC. It specifies CSAKEEGEQFF.

The CDR3 is CASSPRQGTGELFF. In DNA form, the CDR3 reads TGTGCCAGTAGTCCCCGACAAGGGACCGGGGAGCTGTTTTTT. The chain carries TRBV19 and TRBJ2-2; D call uncertain. The germline V gene encodes CDR1 LNHDA and CDR2 SQIVND (reference sequence). V was trimmed by 5 bases and J by 5 bases, leaving 12 bases between them. The CDR3 extends over 14 amino acids.

The rearrangement uses TRBV6-2 or TRBV6-3 and TRBJ1-1, with TRBD1 as a possible D gene (5 bases). Germline V gene data show CDR1 as MNHEY and CDR2 as SVGEGT. V lost 4 bases to trimming and J lost 0 bases, with 12 bases between them. The CDR3 spans 15 residues. The CDR3 sequence is CASSSTRQLNTEAFF. CDR3 sequence (DNA): TGTGCCAGCAGTTCCACCCGACAGTTGAACACTGAAGCTTTCTTT.

CDR3 nucleotide sequence: TGTGCCAGCAGTGAGCGGGGGGGGCACTACGAGCAGTACTTC. Encoded protein: CASSERGGHYEQYF. The chain recombines TRBV27 with TRBJ2-7; 10 bases match TRBD2. The CDR3 has 14 residues. The trim removed 5 bases at V and 3 bases at J, leaving 4 bases unmatched. CDR1 and CDR2 (germline): MNHEY, SMNVEV (reference sequence).

To note about this clonotype: At one of its ends the junction is not consistent with the germline gene, which may arise from a read error. V and J are TRBV7-7 and TRBJ2-2; 10 bases fit TRBD2. This CDR3 comprises 16 residues. CDR1 and CDR2 from the germline V gene are SSHAT and FNYEAQ (reference sequence). The CDR3 nucleotides read TGTGCTAGCAGCCGTTTAGCGGGAGGATTGTCCGGGGAGCTGTTTTTT. It yields the protein CASSRLAGGLSGELFF.

The J gene is TRBJ2-1, the V gene TRBV20-1; 11 bases are shared with TRBD2. The V segment lost 6 bases and the J segment 6 bases; nucleotides outside the gene matches: 19. Germline V gene data show CDR1 as DFQATT and CDR2 as SNEGSKA (reference sequence). This CDR3 has 18 amino acids. CDR3 bases: TGCAGTGCCGCCGGGACTAGCGGAGATAGGGGGTTTCGCAATGAGCAGTTCTTC. Amino acids: CSAAGTSGDRGFRNEQFF.

The CDR3 DNA reads as TGCAGTGCTAGAGATGGGCATCGAGAGCGGGAGGGGATCGAGCAGTACTTC. It codes for CSARDGHREREGIEQYF. The rearrangement uses TRBV20-1 and TRBJ2-7; 10 nucleotides agree with TRBD2. Germline values: CDR1 DFQATT, CDR2 SNEGSKA (reference sequence). The CDR3 is 17 residues long. J gave up 6 bases and V 0 bases, and 14 bases lay outside the gene matches.

This chain joins TRBV20-1 and TRBJ1-5; D call uncertain. Germline CDR1 and CDR2: DFQATT and SNEGSKA (reference sequence). CDR3 length equals 15 residues. Trimming left V 6 bases short and J 3 bases short, with 18 bases between. The CDR3 is CSARRARDNNQPQHF. The CDR3 DNA follows: TGCAGTGCCAGGAGGGCTCGCGATAACAATCAGCCCCAGCATTTT.

The J gene is TRBJ2-5, the V gene TRBV5-5; D may be TRBD1 or TRBD2 (5 bases each). This CDR3 comprises 17 residues. The V and J ends lost 0 bases and 4 bases respectively, with 19 bases between them. Germline values: CDR1 SGHKS, CDR2 YYEKEE (reference sequence). The CDR3 spells CASSLERGSPIGETQYF. DNA for the CDR3: TGTGCCAGCAGCTTGGAGAGGGGATCCCCGATAGGAGAGACCCAGTACTTC.

The chain has TRBV7-3 and TRBJ2-1; D unclear. CDR3 length equals 14 residues. Per germline, CDR1 SGHTA and CDR2 FQGTGA. V shed 0 bases and J shed 6 bases, with 9 bases lying between them. CDR3: CASSLTLGPNEQFF. The CDR3, as DNA: TGTGCCAGCAGCTTAACACTCGGACCCAATGAGCAGTTCTTC.

The rearrangement joins TRBV28 to TRBJ2-5, with 15 bases that match TRBD2. V dropped 2 bases and J dropped 1; count of bases not matched to a gene: 17. The germline V gene encodes CDR1 MDHEN and CDR2 SYDVKM. CDR3 size: 22 residues. This CDR3 reads CASSLVRDKGTSGRTPQETQYF. The CDR3 bases are TGTGCCAGCAGTTTAGTGAGGGACAAGGGGACTAGCGGGAGGACTCCCCAAGAGACCCAGTACTTC.

This rearrangement joins TRBV21-1 to TRBJ2-1; the table assigns TRBD1, which was not confirmed against the DNA. TRBV21-1 is shown as a pseudogene. This CDR3 comprises 14 residues. As DNA, the CDR3 is TGTGCCAGCAGCAAAAGGGGTACAGGGTGTGAGCAGTTCTTC. This gives the protein CASSKRGTGCEQFF.

The chain joins TRBV5-1 to TRBJ2-1; 12 bases match TRBD2. Losses at the gene ends were 3 bases for V and 10 bases for J; bases not matched to a gene: 8. Germline CDR1 is SGHRS and CDR2 is YFSETQ. The CDR3 length is 15 residues. The CDR3 here is CASSWTSGNLQEQFF. The CDR3 coding sequence is TGCGCCAGCAGCTGGACTAGCGGGAATTTACAAGAGCAGTTCTTC.

J is TRBJ2-1 and V is TRBV6-4; D unclear. This CDR3 spans 18 amino acids. Trimming took off 4 bases at V and 5 bases at J, with 24 bases between the two ends. Germline-derived CDR1 and CDR2 are MRHNA and SNTAGT. This CDR3 reads CASSGEGFRGPIDNEQFF. The DNA of the CDR3 is TGTGCCAGCAGTGGGGAAGGGTTTCGTGGCCCGATCGACAATGAGCAGTTCTTC.

This clonotype was picked up a small number of times. The rearrangement links TRBV7-3 to TRBJ2-1; D remains ambiguous. V dropped 5 bases and J dropped 4 bases, with 9 bases sitting between them. This CDR3 spans 13 amino acids. From germline, CDR1 is SGHTA and CDR2 FQGTGA. Written as DNA, the CDR3 is TGTGCCAGCAGCCCCGGGCCATACAATGAGCAGTTCTTC. It encodes CASSPGPYNEQFF.

V gene TRBV29-1 combines with J gene TRBJ2-7, with D uncertain. Germline V gene data show CDR1 as SQVTM and CDR2 as ANQGSEA. Trimming took 4 bases from V and 3 from J, leaving 4 bases between them. The CDR3 loop spans 10 amino acids. The CDR3 loop is CSVADYEQYF. The CDR3 coding sequence is TGCAGCGTTGCGGACTACGAGCAGTACTTC.